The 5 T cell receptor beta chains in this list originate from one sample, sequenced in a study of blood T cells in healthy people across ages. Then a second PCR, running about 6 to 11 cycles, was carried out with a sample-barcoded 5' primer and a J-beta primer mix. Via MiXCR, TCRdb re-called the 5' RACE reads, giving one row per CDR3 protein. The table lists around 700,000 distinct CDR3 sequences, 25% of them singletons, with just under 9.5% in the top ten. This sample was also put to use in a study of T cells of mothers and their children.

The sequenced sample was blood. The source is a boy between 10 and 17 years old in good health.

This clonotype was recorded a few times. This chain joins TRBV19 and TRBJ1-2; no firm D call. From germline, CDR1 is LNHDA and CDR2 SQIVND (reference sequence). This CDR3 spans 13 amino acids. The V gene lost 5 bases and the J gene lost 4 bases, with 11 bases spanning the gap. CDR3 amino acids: CASSRSGSYGYTF. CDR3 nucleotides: TGTGCCAGTAGTCGTTCGGGGAGCTATGGCTACACCTTC.

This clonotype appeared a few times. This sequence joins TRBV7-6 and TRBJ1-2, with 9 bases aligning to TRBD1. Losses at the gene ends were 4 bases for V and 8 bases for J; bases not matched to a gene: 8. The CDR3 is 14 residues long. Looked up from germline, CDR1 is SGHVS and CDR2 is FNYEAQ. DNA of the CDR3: TGTGCCAGCAGCTCCTTGGACAGGGGCGAAGGCTACACCTTC. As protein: CASSSLDRGEGYTF.

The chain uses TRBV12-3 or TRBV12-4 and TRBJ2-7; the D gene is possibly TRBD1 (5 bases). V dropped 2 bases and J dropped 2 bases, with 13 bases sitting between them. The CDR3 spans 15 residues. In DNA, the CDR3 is TGTGCCAGCAGTTTAAGCAGGGTCAACACCTACGAGCAGTACTTC. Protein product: CASSLSRVNTYEQYF.

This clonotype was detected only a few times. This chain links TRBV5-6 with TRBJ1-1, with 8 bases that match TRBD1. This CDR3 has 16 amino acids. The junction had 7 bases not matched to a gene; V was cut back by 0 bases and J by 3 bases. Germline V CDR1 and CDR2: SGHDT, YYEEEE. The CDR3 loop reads CASSLVPGGYDTEAFF. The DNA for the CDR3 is TGTGCCAGCAGCTTGGTGCCAGGGGGCTATGACACTGAAGCTTTCTTT.

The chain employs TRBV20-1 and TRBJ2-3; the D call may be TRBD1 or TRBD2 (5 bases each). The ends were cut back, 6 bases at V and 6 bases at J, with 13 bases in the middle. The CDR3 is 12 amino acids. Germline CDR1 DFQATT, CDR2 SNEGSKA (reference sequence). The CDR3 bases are TGCAGTGCAAGGGACCGGTGGGATACGCAGTATTTT. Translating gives CSARDRWDTQYF.